A single sample is the source of the 26 T cell receptor beta chains below, sequenced in a study of cytomegalovirus exposure and HLA in healthy donors (dated by TCRdb to the late 2010s). Receptors were amplified or captured by the immunoSEQ multiplex PCR assay. A mixture of 60 forward primers for TCR Vbeta segments and 13 reverse primers for TCR Jbeta segments was used in the multiplex PCR. Not all clones reach the TCRdb copy of this immuneACCESS table, which keeps in-frame sequences only. Checked studies attribute under half of the gap to unresolved V genes and leave the rest unexplained. The sample includes some 200,000 clones, with roughly 83% observed a single time. The top ten hold about 2.5% of the sample. The sequenced sample consisted of PBMCs. These TCRs come from a woman aged 50 to 60 in good health and CMV-seronegative.

This clone appeared once. V is TRBV5-1 and J is TRBJ1-4; 8 bases are a match to TRBD1. Germline loops: CDR1 SGHRS, CDR2 YFSETQ. With 2 bases clipped from V and 8 bases from J, the junction kept 5 bases outside the gene matches. CDR3 length: 14 amino acids. Here the CDR3 DNA reads TGCGCCAGCAGCTTTGGGGACAGGCCGGAAAAACTGTTTTTT. This translates into CASSFGDRPEKLFF. Drawing the rest from reference TRBV5-1 and TRBJ1-4, the complete variable domain is KAGVTQTPRYLIKTRGQQVTLSCSPISGHRSVSWYQQTPGQGLQFLFEYFSETQRNKGNFPGRFSGRQFSNSRSEMNVSTLELGDSALYLCASSFGDRPEKLFFGSGTQLSVL.

The chain employs TRBV7-3 and TRBJ2-7, with 8 nucleotides matching TRBD1. Per germline, CDR1 SGHTA and CDR2 FQGTGA. Trimming cost V 5 bases and J 1 base; bases outside gene matches: 4. The CDR3 totals 14 residues. DNA for the CDR3: TGTGCCAGCAGCCCGGGACAGGCATCCTACGAGCAGTACTTC. Translated: CASSPGQASYEQYF. The complete variable domain, with remaining parts taken from reference TRBV7-3 and TRBJ2-7, reads GAGVSQTPSNKVTEKGKYVELRCDPISGHTALYWYRQSLGQGPEFLIYFQGTGAADDSGLPNDRFFAVRPEGSVSTLKIQRTERGDSAVYLCASSPGQASYEQYFGPGTRLTVT.

CDR3 loop: CASSLVTGGGWLFF. In DNA form, the CDR3 reads TGTGCCAGCAGCTTGGTGACAGGGGGCGGGTGGCTGTTTTTT. The rearrangement joins TRBV5-5 to TRBJ1-4, with TRBD1 matching 10 bases. Germline V gene sequence: CDR1 SGHKS, CDR2 YYEKEE (reference sequence). J gave up 14 bases and V 0 bases, and 7 bases lay outside the gene matches. The CDR3 covers 14 residues.

J is TRBJ2-5 and V is TRBV6-6; 11 bases are shared with TRBD1. The V and J ends lost 5 bases and 5 bases, in that order; junction bases with no gene match: 7. The CDR3 extends over 15 amino acids. Germline CDR1 reads MNHNY; CDR2 reads SVGAGI (reference sequence). CDR3 protein: CASSPGQGAGETQYF. The CDR3 DNA reads as TGTGCCAGCAGTCCAGGACAGGGGGCGGGCGAGACCCAGTACTTC.

This clone showed up just a few times. The rearrangement joins TRBV11-2 to TRBJ1-1; D ambiguous. V was shortened by 0 bases and J by 7 bases, with 15 bases between the two germline ends. In germline, CDR1 is SGHAT, CDR2 FQNNGV. The CDR3 length is 15 residues. DNA of the CDR3: TGTGCCAGCAGCTTAGAACCGAGCAGACTGAATGAAGCTTTCTTT. This encodes CASSLEPSRLNEAFF.

The gene calls are TRBV6-4 and TRBJ2-1, with 9 bases aligning to TRBD2. V lost 2 bases and J lost 1; bases outside the gene matches: 0. The germline gives CDR1 MRHNA, CDR2 SNTAGT. The CDR3 is 15 residues long. CDR3 amino acids: CASSDLAGSYNEQFF. The CDR3, as DNA: TGTGCCAGCAGTGACCTAGCGGGGTCCTACAATGAGCAGTTCTTC.

The table lists this clone with a few counts. The chain carries TRBV30 and TRBJ1-1, with TRBD1 as a possible D gene (5 bases). The V gene's germline CDR1 is GTSNPN and CDR2 SVGIG (reference sequence). The CDR3 totals 15 residues. Trimming removed 3 bases at V and 2 bases at J, with 16 bases between. CDR3 in amino acids: CAWRGMRQGNTEAFF. In DNA, the CDR3 is TGTGCCTGGAGGGGTATGCGGCAGGGAAACACTGAAGCTTTCTTT.

The table lists this clone with a few counts. The chain recombines TRBV5-6 with TRBJ1-6; 11 positions agree with TRBD1. The CDR3 is 16 residues long. J lost 9 bases, V lost 6 bases, and 11 bases had no gene match. The germline CDR1 and CDR2 sequences are SGHDT and YYEEEE. CDR3 in DNA: TGTGCCAGCACCTCCCCCGGGACAGGGGGGACTTCACCCCTCCACTTT. The encoded protein is CASTSPGTGGTSPLHF.

The V and J genes are TRBV4-2 and TRBJ2-1, with 10 bases matching TRBD2. The CDR3 contains 15 residues. J was trimmed by 7 bases and V by 4 bases; bases with no gene match: 7. Looked up from germline, CDR1 is LGHNA and CDR2 is YNFKEQ. The CDR3 DNA reads TGTGCCAGCAGCCGAGATAGCGGGGGGAGGAATGAGCAGTTCTTC. Translated: CASSRDSGGRNEQFF.

The chain employs TRBV19 and TRBJ1-1, with D possibly TRBD1 on 6 matching bases. Germline CDR1 LNHDA, CDR2 SQIVND (reference sequence). Trimming shortened V by 2 bases and J by 6 bases, and 25 bases separated the two germline ends. CDR3 length: 18 residues. CDR3 in amino acids: CASSIINQGSGARAEAFF. The CDR3 region has the DNA TGTGCCAGTAGTATAATCAATCAGGGTTCAGGGGCCCGGGCTGAAGCTTTCTTT.

The chain is built from TRBV29-1 and TRBJ1-3, with 8 bases matching TRBD1. V lost 4 bases to trimming and J lost 4 bases; unmatched junction nucleotides: 6. The CDR3 contains 14 residues. CDR1 is SQVTM and CDR2 is ANQGSEA in the germline V gene. The CDR3 here is CSVALGQVGNTIYF. DNA for the CDR3: TGCAGCGTTGCCCTGGGACAGGTCGGAAACACCATATATTTT.

The chain combines TRBV28 with TRBJ1-2; TRBD1 matches 7 bases. The V gene end was trimmed by 6 bases and the J gene end by 3 bases; junction bases not matched to a gene: 10. The CDR3 totals 15 residues. Germline-derived CDR1 and CDR2 are MDHEN and SYDVKM. This chain's CDR3 is CASSQSEDRYYGYTF. DNA of the CDR3: TGTGCCAGCAGCCAATCTGAGGACAGGTACTATGGCTACACCTTC.

This sequence joins TRBV2 and TRBJ2-7; TRBD1 is a possible D gene (6 bases). The V end was cut by 5 bases, the J end by 4 bases, with 9 bases between. Germline loops: CDR1 SNHLY, CDR2 FYNNEI. The length of the CDR3 is 12 residues. The CDR3, as DNA: TGTGCCAGCAGTAGGCAGGGGTACGAGCAGTACTTC. This encodes CASSRQGYEQYF.

This sequence joins TRBV2 and TRBJ2-5; possible D gene TRBD1, 5 bases. The CDR3 has 13 residues. CDR1 SNHLY and CDR2 FYNNEI come from the germline V gene. The V end lost 5 bases, the J end lost 5 bases, and 12 bases lay between the germline ends. CDR3 nucleotide sequence: TGTGCCAGCAGTCAGGGTGTTCGGGAGACCCAGTACTTC. Its translation is CASSQGVRETQYF. Full variable domain (remainder filled in from reference TRBV2 and TRBJ2-5): EPEVTQTPSHQVTQMGQEVILRCVPISNHLYFYWYRQILGQKVEFLVSFYNNEISEKSEIFDDQFSVERPDGSNFTLKIRSTKLEDSAMYFCASSQGVRETQYFGPGTRLLVL.

Only a few counts were recorded for this clone. This chain connects TRBV4-3 to TRBJ1-3; TRBD1 aligns across 8 bases. Germline CDR1 reads LGHNA; CDR2 reads YSLEER. The CDR3 spans 18 residues. The V gene end was trimmed by 0 bases and the J gene end by 0 bases; junction bases not matched to a gene: 7. The CDR3 protein is CASSQDFGDRFSGNTIYF. In DNA form, the CDR3 reads TGCGCCAGCAGCCAAGACTTTGGGGACAGGTTCTCTGGAAACACCATATATTTT.

J is TRBJ1-4 and V is TRBV28; no definite D call. Per the germline V gene, CDR1 is MDHEN and CDR2 is SYDVKM. V lost 3 bases, J lost 6 bases, and 8 bases lay in between. This CDR3 contains 13 residues. CDR3 protein: CASSFPPYEKLFF. Written as DNA, the CDR3 is TGTGCCAGCAGTTTCCCCCCCTATGAAAAACTGTTTTTT. Variable domain in full (rest from reference TRBV28 and TRBJ1-4): DVKVTQSSRYLVKRTGEKVFLECVQDMDHENMFWYRQDPGLGLRLIYFSYDVKMKEKGDIPEGYSVSREKKERFSLILESASTNQTSMYLCASSFPPYEKLFFGSGTQLSVL.

This clone was found a few times. This chain joins TRBV11-2 and TRBJ1-6; TRBD1 aligns across 8 bases. With V trimmed by 5 bases and J by 6 bases, 9 bases remained unmatched. CDR1 is SGHAT and CDR2 is FQNNGV in the germline V gene. The CDR3 contains 16 residues. The CDR3: CASSENRGGLNSPLHF. Here the CDR3 DNA reads TGTGCCAGCAGCGAAAACAGGGGGGGCCTTAATTCACCCCTCCACTTT.

With respect to this clone: Distinct nucleotide sequences in the sample also encode this CDR3. J is TRBJ2-3 and V is TRBV5-1, with D maybe TRBD2 (6 bases). Germline CDR1 is SGHRS and CDR2 is YFSETQ. V lost 0 bases, J lost 2 bases, and 10 bases lay in between. CDR3 length: 15 amino acids. The CDR3 sequence: CASSLEGLPTDTQYF. The CDR3 DNA sequence: TGCGCCAGCAGCTTGGAGGGACTCCCCACAGATACGCAGTATTTT.

The chain recombines TRBV6-5 with TRBJ1-4; 7 bases match TRBD1. Germline trimming cut 7 bases from V and 4 bases from J; bases unmatched to any gene: 3. This CDR3 comprises 13 residues. The V gene's germline CDR1 is MNHEY and CDR2 SVGAGI. The CDR3 sequence: CASKGAGNEKLFF. CDR3 bases: TGTGCCAGCAAGGGGGCTGGTAATGAAAAACTGTTTTTT.

The V gene is TRBV15, the J gene TRBJ2-7, with TRBD2 identical over 9 bases. Germline lookup yields CDR1 LNHNV and CDR2 YYDKDF (reference sequence). Unmatched junction bases numbered 12, after V lost 0 bases and J lost 0 bases. The CDR3 spans 19 residues. The CDR3 sequence: CATSRDRAGGPGSSYEQYF. CDR3 nucleotide sequence: TGTGCCACCAGCAGAGATAGGGCGGGAGGGCCGGGGAGCTCCTACGAGCAGTACTTC.

This sequence joins TRBV5-6 and TRBJ1-1; D is uncertain. The germline V and J ends were trimmed by 3 bases and 5 bases, with 8 bases remaining between them. The CDR3 consists of 12 residues. CDR1 is SGHDT and CDR2 is YYEEEE in the germline V gene. The CDR3: CASSSGWTEAFF. As DNA, the CDR3 is TGTGCCAGCAGCTCAGGATGGACTGAAGCTTTCTTT.

The chain joins TRBV29-1 to TRBJ2-7; 7 bases line up with TRBD1. The CDR3 loop spans 15 amino acids. V was pared by 3 bases and J by 2 bases, with 10 bases of the junction left unmatched. From germline, CDR1 is SQVTM and CDR2 ANQGSEA. In DNA form, the CDR3 reads TGCAGCGTTGAGGACAGGACGGTATGGCCCTACGAGCAGTACTTC. Its protein product is CSVEDRTVWPYEQYF.

The chain couples TRBV6-6 to TRBJ1-3, with 8 nucleotides matching TRBD1. There are 15 residues in the CDR3. V shed 4 bases, J shed 0 bases, and the junction held 2 bases outside the gene matches. Looked up from germline, CDR1 is MNHNY and CDR2 is SVGAGI (reference sequence). CDR3 nucleotides: TGTGCCAGCAGTTCAGGGGGCCTCTCTGGAAACACCATATATTTT. Translated, it gives CASSSGGLSGNTIYF.

This clone showed up just a few times. The rearrangement uses TRBV7-9 and TRBJ1-3; 9 bases fit TRBD1. The CDR3 length is 15 residues. Germline trimming cut 10 bases from V and 0 bases from J; bases unmatched to any gene: 7. Germline CDR1 is SEHNR and CDR2 is FQNEAQ (reference sequence). Here the CDR3 DNA reads TGTGCCACCGGACCGGACAGGGGCTCTGGAAACACCATATATTTT. It codes for CATGPDRGSGNTIYF.

V usage is TRBV25-1 and J usage is TRBJ1-6; TRBD1 might be the D (5 bases). V lost 5 bases and J lost 7, with 15 bases in between. The CDR3 totals 15 residues. The V gene's germline CDR1 is MGHDK and CDR2 SYGVNS. The CDR3 protein is CASSFVGQANSPLHF. DNA of the CDR3: TGTGCCAGCAGTTTTGTAGGACAAGCCAATTCACCCCTCCACTTT.

This clone was seen a single time. The rearrangement links TRBV7-9 to TRBJ2-5, with 7 bases matching TRBD2. Looked up from germline, CDR1 is SEHNR and CDR2 is FQNEAQ (reference sequence). After removal of 0 bases from V and 1 base from J, the junction contained 8 bases not matched to a gene. The CDR3 has 17 amino acids. The CDR3 protein is CASSLALSGIIQETQYF. CDR3 bases: TGTGCCAGCAGCTTAGCCTTGAGCGGGATCATCCAAGAGACCCAGTACTTC.